The 5 T cell receptor beta chains below all came from one sample that was sequenced in a study of control samples from healthy donors and cancer patients. The method was immunoSEQ multiplex PCR; TCRdb's version includes in-frame clones alone and lacks a portion of them. This repertoire shows 150,000 to 200,000 clones, 80% to 95% found once; its top ten account for about 0.73%. The sequencing input was blood. The receptors here all came from a woman aged 25-40 years in good health.

V and J are TRBV5-4 and TRBJ2-3; D is perhaps TRBD2 (5 bases). The length of the CDR3 is 14 residues. Trimming stripped 4 bases from V and 2 bases from J, with 11 bases between. Germline V gene sequence: CDR1 SGHNT, CDR2 YYREEE (reference sequence). This chain's CDR3 is CASSAGPATDTQYF. The CDR3 DNA sequence: TGTGCCAGCAGCGCGGGTCCAGCCACAGATACGCAGTATTTT.

This chain connects TRBV7-2 to TRBJ2-1; 11 bases agree with TRBD2. The CDR3 extends over 15 amino acids. Germline lookup yields CDR1 SGHTA and CDR2 FQGNSA. V lost 3 bases to trimming and J lost 9 bases; unmatched junction nucleotides: 7. CDR3 loop: CASSFRPSGRSEQFF. The CDR3 DNA is TGTGCCAGCAGCTTTAGGCCTAGCGGGAGGAGTGAGCAGTTCTTC.

The gene calls are TRBV20-1 and TRBJ1-4, with D tentatively TRBD1 (5 bases). CDR1 is DFQATT and CDR2 is SNEGSKA in the germline V gene (reference sequence). The germline V and J ends were trimmed by 3 bases and 4 bases, with 12 bases remaining between them. This CDR3 has 14 residues. CDR3 sequence reads: CSASTRTINEKLFF. The CDR3 region has the DNA TGCAGTGCTAGTACACGGACAATTAATGAAAAACTGTTTTTT.

The chain combines TRBV2 with TRBJ1-1, with D hard to call. The CDR3 consists of 15 residues. V was cut by 1 base and J by 4 bases, with 13 bases left in between. CDR1 SNHLY and CDR2 FYNNEI come from the germline V gene. The CDR3 is CASSEGPSGGTEAFF. For the CDR3, the DNA is TGTGCCAGCAGTGAAGGTCCATCGGGAGGCACTGAAGCTTTCTTT.

A single count supports this clone. The chain links TRBV28 to TRBJ2-7; D possibly corresponds to TRBD1 (6 bases). The V gene's germline CDR1 is MDHEN and CDR2 SYDVKM. V was trimmed by 4 bases and J by 0 bases, leaving 13 bases between them. The CDR3 covers 15 residues. The CDR3 DNA reads as TGTGCCAGCAGTTATTCGGGCAGGGGCTCCTACGAGCAGTACTTC. It translates to CASSYSGRGSYEQYF.